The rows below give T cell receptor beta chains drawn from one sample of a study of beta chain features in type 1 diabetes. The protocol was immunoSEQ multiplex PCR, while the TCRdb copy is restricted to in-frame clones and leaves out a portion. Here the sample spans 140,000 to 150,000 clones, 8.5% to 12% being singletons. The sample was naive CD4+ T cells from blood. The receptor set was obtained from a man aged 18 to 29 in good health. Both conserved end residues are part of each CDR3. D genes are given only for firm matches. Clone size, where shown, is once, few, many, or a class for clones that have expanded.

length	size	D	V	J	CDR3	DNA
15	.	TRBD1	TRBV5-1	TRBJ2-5	CASNPSQGESETQYF	TGCGCCAGCAACCCCAGCCAGGGGGAGTCGGAGACCCAGTACTTC
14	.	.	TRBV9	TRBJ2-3	CASSLRGTADTQYF	TGTGCCAGCAGCCTCCGGGGGACCGCAGATACGCAGTATTTT
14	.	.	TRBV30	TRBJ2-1	CAWSLGSSYNEQFF	TGTGCCTGGAGTCTCGGGAGCTCCTACAATGAGCAGTTCTTC
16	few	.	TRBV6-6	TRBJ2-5	CASSYSPGGYQETQYF	TGTGCCAGCAGTTACTCGCCGGGCGGGTACCAAGAGACCCAGTACTTC
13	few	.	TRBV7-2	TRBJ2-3	CASSPLRADTQYF	TGTGCCAGCAGCCCATTGAGGGCAGATACGCAGTATTTT
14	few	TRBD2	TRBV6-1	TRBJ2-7	CAVDRTSGYYEQYF	TGTGCCGTCGACCGGACTAGCGGCTACTACGAGCAGTACTTC
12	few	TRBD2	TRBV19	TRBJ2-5	CASSIAGGTQYF	TGTGCCAGTAGTATAGCGGGGGGGACCCAGTACTTC
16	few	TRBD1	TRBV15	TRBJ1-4	CATSRARQGYNEKLFF	TGTGCCACCAGCAGGGCAAGACAGGGTTATAATGAAAAACTGTTTTTT
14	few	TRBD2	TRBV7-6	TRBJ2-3	CASSRRGGTDTQYF	TGTGCCAGCAGCAGACGGGGGGGCACAGATACGCAGTATTTT
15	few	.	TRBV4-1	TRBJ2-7	CASSQIDRDTYEQYF	TGCGCCAGCAGCCAGATAGACCGGGACACGTACGAGCAGTACTTC
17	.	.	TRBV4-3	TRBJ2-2	CASSQLGPPSDTGELFF	TGCGCCAGCAGCCAACTTGGGCCCCCTTCGGACACCGGGGAGCTGTTTTTT
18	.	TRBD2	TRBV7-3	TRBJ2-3	CASSLLHWAGGQGDTQYF	TGTGCCAGCAGCTTGTTGCATTGGGCGGGGGGGCAAGGAGATACGCAGTATTTT
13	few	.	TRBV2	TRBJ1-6	CATNGQGNSPLHF	TGTGCCACTAACGGGCAGGGGAATTCACCCCTCCACTTT
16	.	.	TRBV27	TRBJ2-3	CASSLYLRVGTDTQYF	TGTGCCAGCAGTTTGTACCTCAGGGTTGGCACAGATACGCAGTATTTT
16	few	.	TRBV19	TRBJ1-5	CASSIRALEGNQPQHF	TGTGCCAGTAGTATCCGAGCGTTGGAGGGCAATCAGCCCCAGCATTTT
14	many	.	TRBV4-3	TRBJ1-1	CASSPGGRGTEAFF	TGCGCCAGCAGCCCCGGGGGGCGGGGCACTGAAGCTTTCTTT
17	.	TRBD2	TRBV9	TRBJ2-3	CASSVGLAGHLTDTQYF	TGTGCCAGCAGCGTGGGACTAGCGGGACACCTCACAGATACGCAGTATTTT
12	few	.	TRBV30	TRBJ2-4	CAWATQGNIQYF	TGTGCCTGGGCAACTCAGGGAAACATTCAGTACTTC
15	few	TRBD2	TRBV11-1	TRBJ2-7	CASSYPGVAGYEQYF	TGTGCCAGCAGCTACCCTGGGGTAGCGGGCTACGAGCAGTACTTC
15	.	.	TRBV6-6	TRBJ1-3	CASSYSAGTGNTIYF	TGTGCCAGCAGTTACTCCGCGGGGACTGGAAACACCATATATTTT
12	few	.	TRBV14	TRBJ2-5	CASSQRGETQYF	TGTGCCAGCAGCCAAAGGGGAGAGACCCAGTACTTC
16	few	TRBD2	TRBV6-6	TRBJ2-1	CASSYFRLAGGNEQFF	TGTGCCAGCAGTTACTTCAGACTAGCGGGGGGAAATGAGCAGTTCTTC
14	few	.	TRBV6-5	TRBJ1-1	CASSYRERNTEAFF	TGTGCCAGCAGTTACAGGGAGAGAAACACTGAAGCTTTCTTT
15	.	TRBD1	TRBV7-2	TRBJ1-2	CASSGITGGVSGYTF	TGTGCCAGCAGCGGCATTACAGGGGGCGTCAGTGGCTACACCTTC
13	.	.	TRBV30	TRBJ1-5	CAWSEGRGQPQHF	TGTGCCTGGAGTGAAGGGAGGGGTCAGCCCCAGCATTTT
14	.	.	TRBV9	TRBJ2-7	CASSGEDRTYEQYF	TGTGCCAGCAGCGGGGAGGACAGGACCTACGAGCAGTACTTC
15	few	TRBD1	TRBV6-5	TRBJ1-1	CASSYSGQINTEAFF	TGTGCCAGCAGTTACTCGGGACAGATAAACACTGAAGCTTTCTTT
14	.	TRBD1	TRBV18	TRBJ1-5	CASSPQGALQPQHF	TGTGCCAGCTCACCCCAGGGGGCTCTTCAGCCCCAGCATTTT
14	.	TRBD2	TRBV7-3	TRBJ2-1	CASSLAGGRDEQFF	TGTGCCAGCAGCCTAGCGGGGGGGCGGGATGAGCAGTTCTTC
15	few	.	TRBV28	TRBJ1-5	CASSYPGVGNQPQHF	TGTGCCAGCAGTTACCCAGGGGTGGGCAATCAGCCCCAGCATTTT
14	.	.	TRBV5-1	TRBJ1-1	CASSLDRVVTEAFF	TGCGCCAGCAGCTTGGACAGGGTGGTCACTGAAGCTTTCTTT
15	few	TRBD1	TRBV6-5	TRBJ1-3	CASSSVDRGRNTIYF	TGTGCCAGCAGTTCGGTGGACAGGGGAAGAAACACCATATATTTT
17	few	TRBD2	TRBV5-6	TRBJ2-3	CASSSLGRGGPTDTQYF	TGTGCCAGCAGCTCCCTGGGGCGCGGGGGGCCCACAGATACGCAGTATTTT
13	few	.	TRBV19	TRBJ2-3	CASRDTQGTPQYF	TGTGCCAGTAGAGACACACAGGGTACGCCGCAGTATTTT
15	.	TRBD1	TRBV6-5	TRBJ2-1	CASRLRDRGLGEQFF	TGTGCCAGCAGGCTCCGGGACAGGGGGCTCGGTGAGCAGTTCTTC
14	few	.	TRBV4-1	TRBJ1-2	CASSHAGARDGYTF	TGCGCCAGCAGCCACGCAGGGGCGCGGGATGGCTACACCTTC
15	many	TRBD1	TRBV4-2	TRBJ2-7	CASSQPAAGGDEQYF	TGTGCCAGCAGCCAGCCCGCTGCAGGGGGCGACGAGCAGTACTTC
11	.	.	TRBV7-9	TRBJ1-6	CASSPSTPLHF	TGTGCCAGCAGCCCCTCGACTCCCCTCCACTTT
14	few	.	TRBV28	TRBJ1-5	CASSSWASGQPQHF	TGTGCCAGCAGTTCGTGGGCGAGCGGGCAGCCCCAGCATTTT
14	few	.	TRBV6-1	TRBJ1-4	CASSDIRVVGKLFF	TGTGCCAGCAGTGACATCAGGGTGGTAGGAAAACTGTTTTTT
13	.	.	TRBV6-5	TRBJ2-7	CASSYPPSYEQYF	TGTGCCAGCAGTTATCCCCCATCCTACGAGCAGTACTTC
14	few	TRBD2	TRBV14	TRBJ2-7	CATSRAGGFYEQYF	TGTGCCACCAGCCGGGCGGGGGGGTTTTACGAGCAGTACTTC